The 5 T cell receptor beta chains given below trace back to one sample, sequenced in a study of long-term antiretroviral therapy in people with HIV (dated by TCRdb to between 2022 and 2023). The immunoSEQ hsTCRB v3.0 assay was used at survey level resolution to sequence the TRB variable region. TCRdb holds this immuneACCESS table with in-frame rearrangements only. Some clones are missing; in checked studies, unresolved V genes explain under half, and the rest has no known cause. Here the sample has some 31,000 clones; 70% to 90% occur a single time. The top ten constitute 10% to 15% of the sample. This specimen was unsorted PBMCs, taken 1.1 years after starting antiretroviral therapy. The source of these receptors is a man between 18 and 29 years old with HIV.

The chain employs TRBV7-6 and TRBJ1-1; no reliable D call. V gave up 2 bases and J gave up 0 bases, with 7 bases separating them. This CDR3 contains 14 residues. Per germline, CDR1 SGHVS and CDR2 FNYEAQ. The chain's CDR3 is CASSLPSVNTEAFF. The CDR3 region has the DNA TGTGCCAGCAGCTTACCCTCGGTGAACACTGAAGCTTTCTTT. The whole variable domain, filled in from reference TRBV7-6 and TRBJ1-1, reads GAGVSQSPRYKVTKRGQDVALRCDPISGHVSLYWYRQALGQGPEFLTYFNYEAQQDKSGLPNDRFSAERPEGSISTLTIQRTEQRDSAMYRCASSLPSVNTEAFFGQGTRLTVV.

This clone was picked up one time. J is TRBJ2-3 and V is TRBV4-1; no reliable D call. Deletions cut 0 bases from V and 2 bases from J, with 9 bases between. The length of the CDR3 is 15 residues. CDR1 and CDR2 from the germline V gene are MGHRA and YSYEKL. Written as DNA, the CDR3 is TGCGCCAGCAGCCAAGAACCTACCACCACAGATACGCAGTATTTT. Protein sequence: CASSQEPTTTDTQYF.

The chain recombines TRBV5-5 with TRBJ2-7; 7 nucleotides line up with TRBD1. In germline, CDR1 is SGHKS, CDR2 YYEKEE (reference sequence). The CDR3 has 14 amino acids. V trimming: 2 bases; J trimming: 5 bases; junction bases outside the gene matches: 7. The CDR3 region has the DNA TGTGCCAGCAGCTTTTTACAGGGGAGCGACGAGCAGTACTTC. Translation gives CASSFLQGSDEQYF. Complete variable domain (other parts from reference TRBV5-5 and TRBJ2-7): DAGVTQSPTHLIKTRGQQVTLRCSPISGHKSVSWYQQVLGQGPQFIFQYYEKEERGRGNFPDRFSARQFPNYSSELNVNALLLGDSALYLCASSFLQGSDEQYFGPGTRLTVT.

This clone was picked up a small number of times. This rearrangement joins TRBV19 to TRBJ2-7, with TRBD1 matching over 8 bases. CDR1 is LNHDA, CDR2 SQIVND, per germline (reference sequence). The CDR3 loop spans 13 amino acids. J lost 5 bases, V lost 5 bases, and 5 bases had no gene match. As DNA, the CDR3 is TGTGCCAGTAGTGTCGGACAGGGCGACGAGCAGTACTTC. It translates to CASSVGQGDEQYF.

Here the CDR3 reads CASSLSSYNSPLHF. CDR3 nucleotides: TGTGCCAGCAGTTTAAGCTCCTATAATTCACCCCTCCACTTT. V and J are TRBV27 and TRBJ1-6; D unclear. CDR1 is MNHEY, CDR2 SMNVEV, per germline (reference sequence). The CDR3 has 14 amino acids. V was trimmed by 2 bases and J by 0 bases, leaving 2 bases between them.